What follows are 28 T cell receptor beta chains derived from one specimen sequenced in a study of cytomegalovirus exposure and HLA in healthy donors. Primers included in the PCR were 60 Vbeta and 13 Jbeta primers. Profiling relied on immunoSEQ multiplex PCR, and the TCRdb table lists in-frame clones only, not all of them. The data hold around 150,000 clones, with 80% to 90% observed a single time. The source material was PBMCs. The receptors were sampled from a young woman in good health and CMV-seronegative.

The V call is TRBV6-5, the J call TRBJ1-1; D perhaps matches TRBD1 (5 bases). V gave up 5 bases and J gave up 2 bases, with 12 bases separating them. This CDR3 contains 14 residues. The germline V gene encodes CDR1 MNHEY and CDR2 SVGAGI. CDR3 in amino acids: CASSLSDRNTEAFF. CDR3 sequence (DNA): TGTGCCAGCAGTCTATCCGACAGAAACACTGAAGCTTTCTTT.

The chain carries TRBV6-5 and TRBJ1-5, with D possibly being TRBD1 (5 bases). CDR1 MNHEY and CDR2 SVGAGI come from the germline V gene. V was pared by 0 bases and J by 3 bases, with 9 bases between. The CDR3 extends over 15 amino acids. CDR3 nucleotides: TGTGCCAGCAGTTACTCCAGGGAAACCAATCAGCCCCAGCATTTT. Amino acid sequence: CASSYSRETNQPQHF.

The chain is built from TRBV6-6 and TRBJ2-1; 7 nucleotides line up with TRBD1. The CDR3 contains 15 residues. V lost 5 bases, J lost 6 bases, and 10 bases stayed unmatched. Per the germline V gene, CDR1 is MNHNY and CDR2 is SVGAGI (reference sequence). CDR3 nucleotides: TGTGCCAGCAGTACCGGGACAGCGGCAAGCAATGAGCAGTTCTTC. Translating gives CASSTGTAASNEQFF.

The CDR3 DNA sequence: TGTGCCAGCAGTTCACCGGGACAGGACTATGGCTACACCTTC. Protein: CASSSPGQDYGYTF. The gene calls are TRBV28 and TRBJ1-2, with 8 bases lining up with TRBD1. This CDR3 is built from 14 residues. CDR1 MDHEN and CDR2 SYDVKM come from the germline V gene. V dropped 4 bases and J dropped 3; count of bases not matched to a gene: 4.

The V and J genes are TRBV6-1 and TRBJ2-7; D perhaps matches TRBD2 (5 bases). CDR3 size: 15 residues. V was trimmed by 7 bases and J by 5 bases, leaving 21 bases between them. CDR1 is MNHNS, CDR2 SASEGT, per germline. This CDR3 is CASNPIRGAGDEQYF. The CDR3, as DNA: TGTGCCAGCAACCCCATCCGGGGTGCTGGGGACGAGCAGTACTTC.

This sequence joins TRBV5-6 and TRBJ2-3, with D tentatively TRBD1 (5 bases). CDR3 length: 13 residues. From germline, CDR1 is SGHDT and CDR2 YYEEEE. V shed 5 bases and J shed 6 bases, with 13 bases lying between them. The CDR3 coding sequence is TGTGCCAGCAGTCTGGGGCCAGGGGATACGCAGTATTTT. Protein: CASSLGPGDTQYF.

The V gene is TRBV7-8, the J gene TRBJ1-5, with D unresolved. Germline loops: CDR1 SGHVS, CDR2 FQNEAQ. Trimming took off 2 bases at V and 0 bases at J, with 8 bases between the two ends. This CDR3 is built from 15 residues. CDR3 in DNA: TGTGCCAGCAGCTTATCGACTTATAGCAATCAGCCCCAGCATTTT. Protein: CASSLSTYSNQPQHF.

The chain recombines TRBV7-2 with TRBJ2-1, with 10 bases identical to TRBD2. The length of the CDR3 is 15 residues. CDR1 is SGHTA and CDR2 is FQGNSA in the germline V gene. Trimming cost V 4 bases and J 7 bases; bases outside gene matches: 7. CDR3 sequence: CASSWGAGGLNEQFF. The CDR3, as DNA: TGTGCCAGCAGCTGGGGAGCGGGAGGGTTGAATGAGCAGTTCTTC.

This chain links TRBV7-3 with TRBJ1-2; D not resolved. The germline V and J ends were trimmed by 5 bases and 7 bases, with 17 bases remaining between them. Germline values: CDR1 SGHTA, CDR2 FQGTGA. The CDR3 spans 14 residues. This chain's CDR3 is CASSVSGVSGGYTF. CDR3 DNA sequence: TGTGCCAGCAGCGTAAGCGGGGTTTCCGGTGGCTACACCTTC.

The chain carries TRBV28 and TRBJ1-4, with D possibly TRBD1 on 5 matching bases. V lost 5 bases to trimming and J lost 8 bases, with 21 bases between them. The CDR3 sequence is 16 residues long. Germline V CDR1 and CDR2: MDHEN, SYDVKM. The CDR3 nucleotides are TGTGCCAGCAGTCCCGATGTTGAGACAGTAAAAGAAAAACTGTTTTTT. Its translation: CASSPDVETVKEKLFF.

The gene calls are TRBV5-1 and TRBJ2-5, with 9 bases fitting TRBD2. The J call is uncertain, as TRBJ2-7 better fits the DNA end. CDR3 size: 15 residues. Germline V gene lookup returns CDR1 SGHRS and CDR2 YFSETQ. CDR3 nucleotides: TGCGCCAGCAGCATTAAAGCGGGAGGCGGCTACGAGCAGTACTTC. It is translated as CASSIKAGGGYEQYF.

This clone showed up just a few times. This CDR3 is CAWSARERYEKLFF. The DNA for the CDR3 is TGTGCCTGGAGCGCCCGGGAGAGGTACGAAAAACTGTTTTTT. This rearrangement joins TRBV30 to TRBJ1-4, with D unresolved. Trimming left V 3 bases short and J 8 bases short, with 16 bases between. CDR3 length: 14 amino acids. The germline gives CDR1 GTSNPN, CDR2 SVGIG (reference sequence).

V gene TRBV5-4 combines with J gene TRBJ2-2; 7 bases are shared with TRBD2. The germline gives CDR1 SGHNT, CDR2 YYREEE (reference sequence). The CDR3 runs 16 residues. Germline trimming cut 0 bases from V and 0 bases from J; bases unmatched to any gene: 2. CDR3 sequence: CASSLASGANTGELFF. Written as DNA, the CDR3 is TGTGCCAGCAGCTTGGCTAGCGGCGCGAACACCGGGGAGCTGTTTTTT.

The genes are TRBV27 and TRBJ1-4; D ambiguous. From germline, CDR1 is MNHEY and CDR2 SMNVEV (reference sequence). V was shortened by 2 bases and J by 8 bases, with 15 bases between the two germline ends. The CDR3 consists of 15 residues. Here the CDR3 reads CASSLEAREREKLFF. As DNA, the CDR3 is TGTGCCAGCAGTTTAGAGGCCCGGGAGAGGGAAAAACTGTTTTTT. The complete variable domain, with remaining parts taken from reference TRBV27 and TRBJ1-4, reads EAQVTQNPRYLITVTGKKLTVTCSQNMNHEYMSWYRQDPGLGLRQIYYSMNVEVTDKGDVPEGYKVSRKEKRNFPLILESPSPNQTSLYFCASSLEAREREKLFFGSGTQLSVL.

The gene calls are TRBV5-5 and TRBJ1-4; the D is unclear. Germline CDR1 reads SGHKS; CDR2 reads YYEKEE (reference sequence). The CDR3 covers 15 residues. The V and J ends lost 1 base and 6 bases respectively, with 13 bases between them. The CDR3, as DNA: TGTGCCAGCAGCTTGCCTCCAACCGGGGATGAAAAACTGTTTTTT. Protein product: CASSLPPTGDEKLFF.

The rearrangement links TRBV30 to TRBJ2-3; TRBD2 matches 12 bases. This CDR3 region has 14 residues. V shed 4 bases, J shed 5 bases, and the junction held 4 bases outside the gene matches. CDR1 is GTSNPN and CDR2 is SVGIG in the germline V gene (reference sequence). In DNA form, the CDR3 reads TGTGCCTGGAACCTAGCGGGGGGGATAGATACGCAGTATTTT. Protein product: CAWNLAGGIDTQYF.

CDR3 loop: CAWSGNREETQYF. The CDR3 DNA reads as TGTGCCTGGAGTGGAAACAGGGAGGAGACCCAGTACTTC. This chain joins TRBV30 and TRBJ2-5, with D possibly TRBD1 on 6 matching bases. Germline V gives CDR1 GTSNPN, CDR2 SVGIG (reference sequence). The CDR3 loop spans 13 amino acids. Trimming stripped 1 base from V and 5 bases from J, with 11 bases between.

The chain couples TRBV5-1 to TRBJ2-5; perhaps TRBD2 as D (5 bases). V lost 1 base and J lost 1, with 11 bases in between. From germline, CDR1 is SGHRS and CDR2 YFSETQ. This CDR3 is 15 amino acids long. The CDR3 nucleotides are TGCGCCAGCAGCTTGAGTCTAGCTCTCCAAGAGACCCAGTACTTC. It yields the protein CASSLSLALQETQYF.

The chain carries TRBV19 and TRBJ1-1; 10 bases map to TRBD1. V gave up 8 bases and J gave up 4 bases; unmatched junction bases: 4. CDR3 length equals 13 residues. The germline V gene has CDR1 LNHDA and CDR2 SQIVND (reference sequence). CDR3 region: CASSDRGITEAFF. The CDR3 DNA is TGTGCCAGTTCGGACAGGGGGATCACTGAAGCTTTCTTT.

The V call is TRBV7-3, the J call TRBJ2-3; tentative D call: TRBD2 (6 bases). Trimming cost V 1 base and J 8 bases, with 7 bases left between them. The CDR3 contains 12 residues. CDR1 is SGHTA, CDR2 FQGTGA, per germline. In DNA, the CDR3 is TGTGCCAGCAGCTTAAATAGCGGTACGCAGTATTTT. Encoded protein: CASSLNSGTQYF.

Only a few counts were recorded for this clone. V is TRBV28 and J is TRBJ2-2; possible D gene TRBD1, 6 bases. Germline V CDR1 and CDR2: MDHEN, SYDVKM. Trimming removed 2 bases from V and 6 bases from J, with 10 bases in between. CDR3 length: 14 amino acids. The CDR3 coding sequence is TGTGCCAGCAGTTTAGGGGGCTTTGCCGGGGAGCTGTTTTTT. The encoded protein is CASSLGGFAGELFF.

The CDR3 DNA reads TGCAGCGTTGGACAGGCGAGTTCTGGAAACACCATATATTTT. It encodes CSVGQASSGNTIYF. The chain links TRBV29-1 to TRBJ1-3; TRBD1 might be the D (6 bases). Trimming pared 4 bases from V and 1 base from J, leaving 11 bases between. Germline CDR1 SQVTM, CDR2 ANQGSEA. The CDR3 totals 14 residues.

This clone was seen only once. V gene TRBV5-1 combines with J gene TRBJ1-1; the D is unclear. V was pared by 2 bases and J by 5 bases, with 10 bases between. The CDR3 length is 13 residues. Germline-derived CDR1 and CDR2 are SGHRS and YFSETQ. In DNA form, the CDR3 reads TGCGCCAGCAGCTTCACGGGAGGAACTGAAGCTTTCTTT. This gives the protein CASSFTGGTEAFF.

The CDR3 loop reads CASSILQGETQYF. The CDR3 region has the DNA TGTGCCAGTAGTATTTTGCAGGGGGAGACCCAGTACTTC. V usage is TRBV19 and J usage is TRBJ2-5; D might be TRBD1 (6 bases). V lost 3 bases and J lost 5, with 10 bases in between. Germline V CDR1 and CDR2: LNHDA, SQIVND (reference sequence). The CDR3 consists of 13 residues.

The chain combines TRBV11-2 with TRBJ2-7, with TRBD1 identical over 7 bases. CDR3 length: 15 residues. Germline trimming cut 5 bases from V and 5 bases from J; bases unmatched to any gene: 12. CDR1 and CDR2 (germline): SGHAT, FQNNGV. The CDR3: CASSQIPGTVDEQYF. The CDR3 DNA is TGTGCCAGCAGCCAAATTCCCGGGACAGTCGACGAGCAGTACTTC.

The CDR3: CASSPRLAGANTGELFF. CDR3 DNA: TGTGCCAGCAGCCCCCGACTAGCGGGGGCGAACACCGGGGAGCTGTTTTTT. The gene calls are TRBV9 and TRBJ2-2; 12 bases match TRBD2. Germline V gives CDR1 SGDLS, CDR2 YYNGEE. This CDR3 is 17 amino acids long. V was clipped by 4 bases and J by 0 bases; unmatched bases: 4.

The CDR3, as DNA: TGTGCCAGCAGTGAAAGTCTAGCGGACGCCTACGAGCAGTACTTC. It encodes CASSESLADAYEQYF. The genes are TRBV2 and TRBJ2-7, with TRBD2 matching over 7 bases. V dropped 2 bases and J dropped 2; count of bases not matched to a gene: 6. The CDR3 spans 15 residues. Germline V gives CDR1 SNHLY, CDR2 FYNNEI.

This chain connects TRBV5-1 to TRBJ2-2; 10 bases agree with TRBD2. This CDR3 has 16 residues. The V segment lost 0 bases and the J segment 4 bases; nucleotides outside the gene matches: 3. CDR1 is SGHRS and CDR2 is YFSETQ in the germline V gene. The CDR3 nucleotides read TGCGCCAGCAGCTTGGCGGTAGCGGGGGGCACCGGGGAGCTGTTTTTT. This gives the protein CASSLAVAGGTGELFF.